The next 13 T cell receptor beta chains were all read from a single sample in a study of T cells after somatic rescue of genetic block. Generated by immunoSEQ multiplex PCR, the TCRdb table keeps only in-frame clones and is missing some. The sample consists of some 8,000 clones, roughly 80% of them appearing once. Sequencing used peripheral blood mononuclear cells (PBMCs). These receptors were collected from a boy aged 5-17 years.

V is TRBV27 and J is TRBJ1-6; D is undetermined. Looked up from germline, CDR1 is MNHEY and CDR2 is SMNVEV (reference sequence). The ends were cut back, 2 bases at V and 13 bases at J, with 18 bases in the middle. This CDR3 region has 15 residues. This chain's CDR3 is CASSLQPLIRAPLHF. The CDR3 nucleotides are TGTGCCAGCAGTTTACAACCACTAATTCGGGCTCCCCTCCACTTT.

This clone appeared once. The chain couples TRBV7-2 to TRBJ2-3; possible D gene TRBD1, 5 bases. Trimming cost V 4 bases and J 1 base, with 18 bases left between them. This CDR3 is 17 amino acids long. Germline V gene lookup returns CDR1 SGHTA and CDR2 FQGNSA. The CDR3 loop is CASSSFSKGWGTDTQYF. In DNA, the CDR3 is TGTGCCAGCAGCTCCTTCTCTAAGGGGTGGGGCACAGATACGCAGTATTTT.

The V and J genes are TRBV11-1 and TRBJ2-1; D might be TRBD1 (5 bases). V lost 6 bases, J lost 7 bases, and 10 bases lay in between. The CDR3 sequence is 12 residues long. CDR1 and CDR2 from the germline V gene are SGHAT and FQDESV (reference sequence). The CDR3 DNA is TGTGCCAGCAGGCGCCAGGGAAATGAGCAGTTCTTC. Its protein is CASRRQGNEQFF.

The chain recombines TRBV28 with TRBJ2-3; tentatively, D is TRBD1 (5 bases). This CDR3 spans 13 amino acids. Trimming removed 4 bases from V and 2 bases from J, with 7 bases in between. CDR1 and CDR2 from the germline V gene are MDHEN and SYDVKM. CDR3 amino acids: CASSWGPTDTQYF. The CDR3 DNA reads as TGTGCCAGCAGTTGGGGCCCCACAGATACGCAGTATTTT.

The CDR3, as DNA: TGCGCCAGCAGCTTAAGGACTAGCGGGAGTTTAAACACCGGGGAGCTGTTTTTT. Its protein product is CASSLRTSGSLNTGELFF. The chain employs TRBV5-1 and TRBJ2-2; 13 nucleotides align to TRBD2. The V gene's germline CDR1 is SGHRS and CDR2 YFSETQ. The CDR3 is 18 amino acids. Trimming took 2 bases from V and 2 from J; bases not matched to a gene: 6.

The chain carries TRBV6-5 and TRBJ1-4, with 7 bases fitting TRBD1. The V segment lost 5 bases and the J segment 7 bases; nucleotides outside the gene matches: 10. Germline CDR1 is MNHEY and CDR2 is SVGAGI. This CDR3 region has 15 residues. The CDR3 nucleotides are TGTGCCAGCAGTGGGGGGGACAGCGGAAGTGAAAAACTGTTTTTT. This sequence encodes CASSGGDSGSEKLFF.

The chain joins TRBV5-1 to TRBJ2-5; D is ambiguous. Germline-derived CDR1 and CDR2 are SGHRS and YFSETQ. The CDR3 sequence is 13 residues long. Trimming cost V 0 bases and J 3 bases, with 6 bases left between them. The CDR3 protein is CASSLVGKETQYF. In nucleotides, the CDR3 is TGCGCCAGCAGCTTGGTGGGGAAAGAGACCCAGTACTTC. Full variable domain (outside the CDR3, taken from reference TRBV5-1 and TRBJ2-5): KAGVTQTPRYLIKTRGQQVTLSCSPISGHRSVSWYQQTPGQGLQFLFEYFSETQRNKGNFPGRFSGRQFSNSRSEMNVSTLELGDSALYLCASSLVGKETQYFGPGTRLLVL.

This chain's CDR3 is CASSQGTQPLGELFF. Here the CDR3 DNA reads TGCGCCAGCAGCCAAGGGACCCAACCCCTCGGGGAGCTGTTTTTT. The gene calls are TRBV4-1 and TRBJ2-2; D gene uncertain. Germline V gene sequence: CDR1 MGHRA, CDR2 YSYEKL. This CDR3 has 15 amino acids. V lost 1 base and J 7 bases, leaving 13 bases between the germline ends.

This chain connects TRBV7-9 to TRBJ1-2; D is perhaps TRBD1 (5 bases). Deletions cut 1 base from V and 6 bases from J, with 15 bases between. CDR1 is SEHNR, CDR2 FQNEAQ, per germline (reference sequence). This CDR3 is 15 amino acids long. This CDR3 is CASSLVLGGRNGYTF. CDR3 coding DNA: TGTGCCAGCAGCTTAGTTTTGGGGGGGAGGAATGGCTACACCTTC.

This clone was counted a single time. The CDR3 DNA reads as TGTGCCAGCAGCGCGGTACTTTCCGGGACAGGGGCGAACACCGGGGAGCTGTTTTTT. Translation gives CASSAVLSGTGANTGELFF. The chain employs TRBV9 and TRBJ2-2, with 10 bases lining up with TRBD1. The CDR3 extends over 19 amino acids. V trimming: 3 bases; J trimming: 0 bases; junction bases outside the gene matches: 11. In germline, CDR1 is SGDLS, CDR2 YYNGEE.

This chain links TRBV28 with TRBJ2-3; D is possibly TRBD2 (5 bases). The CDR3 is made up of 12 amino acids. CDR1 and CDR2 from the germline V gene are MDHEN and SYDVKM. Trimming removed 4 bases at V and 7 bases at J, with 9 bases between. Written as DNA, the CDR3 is TGTGCCAGCAGTTCGGAGGCCCATACGCAGTATTTT. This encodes CASSSEAHTQYF.

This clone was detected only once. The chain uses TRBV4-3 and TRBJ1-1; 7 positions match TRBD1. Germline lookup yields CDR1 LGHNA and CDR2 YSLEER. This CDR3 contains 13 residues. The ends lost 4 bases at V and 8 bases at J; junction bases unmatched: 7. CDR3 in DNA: TGCGCCAGCAGCCCCACCGGGACAGCAGAAGCTTTCTTT. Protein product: CASSPTGTAEAFF.

The CDR3 spells CASSPLSGQAFSTF. CDR3 coding DNA: TGCGCCAGCAGCCCCCTTTCCGGACAGGCCTTCTCCACCTTC. The chain carries TRBV4-1 and TRBJ1-2; 7 nucleotides align to TRBD1. This CDR3 contains 14 residues. Germline V CDR1 and CDR2: MGHRA, YSYEKL. Unmatched junction bases numbered 15, after V lost 4 bases and J lost 13 bases.